Listed here is a single T cell receptor beta chain. Its antigen is not known. The PCR had 60 Vbeta and 13 Jbeta primers. Clones were sequenced by immunoSEQ multiplex PCR, and TCRdb holds only the in-frame ones, with some missing. This sample carries over 200,000 clones, 85% of them seen once, and the ten largest clones take over 1%. Germline CDR1 is SGHVS and CDR2 is FQNEAQ. V trimming: 3 bases; J trimming: 0 bases; junction bases outside the gene matches: 4. This CDR3 is built from 15 residues. Healthy people donating bone marrow made up the donors. This record comes from a study of cytomegalovirus exposure and HLA in healthy donors. About the study: Inside one of the first data releases sat some 85 million unique TCRs taken from HLA-typed donors.

General study results and limits: In most subjects, TCR beta sequences reportedly gave accurate predictions of HLA-A and HLA-B alleles. A previous analysis found most TCR beta V segments productive roughly 87% or roughly 30% of the time.

Sequenced: PBMCs. The rearrangement joins TRBV7-8 to TRBJ1-1; 7 bases fit TRBD1. The clonotype comes from a human donor in good health. In DNA, the CDR3 is TGTGCCAGCAGCTTGGGCAGGGGGATGAACACTGAAGCTTTCTTT. As protein: CASSLGRGMNTEAFF. The full variable domain, completed using reference TRBV7-8 and TRBJ1-1, is GAGVSQSPRYKVAKRGQDVALRCDPISGHVSLFWYQQALGQGPEFLTYFQNEAQLDKSGLPSDRFFAERPEGSVSTLKIQRTQQEDSAVYLCASSLGRGMNTEAFFGQGTRLTVV.